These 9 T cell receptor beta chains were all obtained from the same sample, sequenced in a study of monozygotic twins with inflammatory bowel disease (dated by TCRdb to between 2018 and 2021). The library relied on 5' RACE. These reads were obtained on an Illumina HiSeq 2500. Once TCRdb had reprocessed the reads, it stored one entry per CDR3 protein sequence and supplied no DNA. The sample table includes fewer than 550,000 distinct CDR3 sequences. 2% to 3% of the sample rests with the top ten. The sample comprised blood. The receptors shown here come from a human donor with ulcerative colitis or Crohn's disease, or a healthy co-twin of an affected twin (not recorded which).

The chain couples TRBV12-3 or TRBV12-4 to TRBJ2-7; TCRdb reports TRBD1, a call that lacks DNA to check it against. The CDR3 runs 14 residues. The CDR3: CASSTGGFSYEQYF.

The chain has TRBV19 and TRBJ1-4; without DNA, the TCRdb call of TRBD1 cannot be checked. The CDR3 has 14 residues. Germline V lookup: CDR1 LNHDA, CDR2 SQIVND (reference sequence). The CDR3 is CASTRGGEGEKLFF.

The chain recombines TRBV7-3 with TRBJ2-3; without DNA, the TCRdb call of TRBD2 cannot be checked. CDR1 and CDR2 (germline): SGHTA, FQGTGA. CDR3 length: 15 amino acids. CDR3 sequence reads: CASSSGVSGTDTQYF. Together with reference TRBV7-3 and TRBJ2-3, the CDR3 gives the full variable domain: GAGVSQTPSNKVTEKGKYVELRCDPISGHTALYWYRQSLGQGPEFLIYFQGTGAADDSGLPNDRFFAVRPEGSVSTLKIQRTERGDSAVYLCASSSGVSGTDTQYFGPGTRLTVL.

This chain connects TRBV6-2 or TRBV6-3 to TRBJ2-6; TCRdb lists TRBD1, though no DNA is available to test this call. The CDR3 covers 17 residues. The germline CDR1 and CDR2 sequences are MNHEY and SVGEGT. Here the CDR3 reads CASSRYSGTTGANVLTF.

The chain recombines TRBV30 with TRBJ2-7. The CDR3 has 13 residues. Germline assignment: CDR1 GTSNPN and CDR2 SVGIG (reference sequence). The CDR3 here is CAWSRVGNYEQYF.

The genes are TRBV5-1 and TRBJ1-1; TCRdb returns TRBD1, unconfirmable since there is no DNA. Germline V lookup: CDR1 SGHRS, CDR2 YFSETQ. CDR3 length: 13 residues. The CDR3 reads CASSGGGLTEAFF.

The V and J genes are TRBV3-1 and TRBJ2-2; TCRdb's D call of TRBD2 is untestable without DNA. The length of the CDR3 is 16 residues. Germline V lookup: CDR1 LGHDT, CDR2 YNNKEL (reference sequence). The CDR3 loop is CASSQGGGANTGELFF.

The CDR3 region is CASVGGYQETQYF. The chain couples TRBV12-3 or TRBV12-4 to TRBJ2-5. The CDR3 covers 13 residues.

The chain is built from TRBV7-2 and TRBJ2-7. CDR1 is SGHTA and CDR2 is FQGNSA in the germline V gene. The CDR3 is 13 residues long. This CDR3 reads CASSLGAVGEQYF.